This T cell receptor beta chain was retrieved from a study of T cells in Graves' hyperthyroidism and ophthalmopathy. Patients aged 18 to 65 had newly diagnosed hyperthyroidism that had lasted under 2 months. The blood was taken when hyperthyroidism was first diagnosed, before any ophthalmopathy symptoms showed up. Germline assignment: CDR1 SGHTA and CDR2 FQGNSA. The CDR3 runs 15 residues. Losses at the gene ends were 5 bases for V and 1 base for J; bases not matched to a gene: 7. The TCR beta CDR3 regions underwent amplification using RNA transcripts as the source. The HTBI primer set was used in a first-round RT-PCR of the TCR CDR3. TCRdb itself ran the multiplex PCR reads through MiXCR, one entry per CDR3 protein. Here the sample spans fewer than 300,000 distinct CDR3 sequences, around 15% being singletons. This clonotype was seen more than once but under ten times.

The V and J genes are TRBV7-2 and TRBJ1-2; 7 bases map to TRBD1. Sequencing was performed on blood. The TCR comes from a woman aged 45 to 65 with Graves' hyperthyroidism that later progressed to Graves' ophthalmopathy. CDR3 residues: CASSVQGTINYGYTF. The CDR3, as DNA: TGTGCCAGCAGCGTACAGGGGACGATTAACTATGGCTACACCTTC.